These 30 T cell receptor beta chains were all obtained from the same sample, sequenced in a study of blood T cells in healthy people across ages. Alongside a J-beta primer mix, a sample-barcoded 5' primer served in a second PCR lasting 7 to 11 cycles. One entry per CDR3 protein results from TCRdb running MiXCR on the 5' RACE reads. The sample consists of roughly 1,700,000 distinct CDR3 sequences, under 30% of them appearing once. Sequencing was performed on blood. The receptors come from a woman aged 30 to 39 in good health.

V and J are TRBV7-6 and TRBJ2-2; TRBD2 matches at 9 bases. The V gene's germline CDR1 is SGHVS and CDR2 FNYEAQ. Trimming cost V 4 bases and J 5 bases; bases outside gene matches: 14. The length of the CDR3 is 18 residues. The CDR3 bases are TGTGCCAGCAGCTCTCGTGCAGCTAGCGGGGCATATACCGGGGAGCTGTTTTTT. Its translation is CASSSRAASGAYTGELFF.

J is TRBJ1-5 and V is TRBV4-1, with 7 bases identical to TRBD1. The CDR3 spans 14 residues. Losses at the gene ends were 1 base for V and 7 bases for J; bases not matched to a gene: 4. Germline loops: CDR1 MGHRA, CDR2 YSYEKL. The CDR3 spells CASSQGQGIQPQHF. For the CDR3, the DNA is TGCGCCAGCAGCCAAGGACAGGGAATCCAGCCCCAGCATTTT.

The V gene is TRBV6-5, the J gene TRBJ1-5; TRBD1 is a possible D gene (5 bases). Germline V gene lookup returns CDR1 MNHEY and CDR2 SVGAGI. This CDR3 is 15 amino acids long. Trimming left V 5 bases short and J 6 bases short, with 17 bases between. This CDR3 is CASSPGLSRGQPQHF. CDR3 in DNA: TGTGCCAGCAGTCCCGGGCTCTCGAGGGGTCAGCCCCAGCATTTT.

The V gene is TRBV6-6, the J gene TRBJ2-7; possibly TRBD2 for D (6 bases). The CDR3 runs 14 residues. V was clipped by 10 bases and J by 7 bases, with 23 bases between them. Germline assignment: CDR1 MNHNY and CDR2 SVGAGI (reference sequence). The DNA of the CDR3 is TGTGCCACGACCGGGACTCAGAGTAAGAATGAGCAGTACTTC. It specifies CATTGTQSKNEQYF.

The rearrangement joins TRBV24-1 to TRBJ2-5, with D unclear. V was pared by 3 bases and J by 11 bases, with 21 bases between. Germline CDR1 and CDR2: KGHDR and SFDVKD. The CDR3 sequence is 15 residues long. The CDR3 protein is CATSDPLQLYNEQYF. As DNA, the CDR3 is TGTGCCACCAGTGATCCACTTCAACTGTACAATGAGCAGTACTTC.

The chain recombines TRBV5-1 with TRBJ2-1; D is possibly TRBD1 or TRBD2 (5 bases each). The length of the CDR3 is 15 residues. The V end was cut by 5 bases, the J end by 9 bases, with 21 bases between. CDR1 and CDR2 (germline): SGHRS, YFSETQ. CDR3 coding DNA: TGCGCCAGCAGGGAGTATGCGGGCGAGAGGGGTGAGCAGTTCTTC. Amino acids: CASREYAGERGEQFF.

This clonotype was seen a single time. In DNA, the CDR3 is TGTGCCAGCTCACCACCGGACAGGGGCGGTTACACAGATACGCAGTATTTT. Translating it yields CASSPPDRGGYTDTQYF. The chain recombines TRBV18 with TRBJ2-3; 9 nucleotides align to TRBD1. The V and J ends lost 0 bases and 2 bases, in that order; junction bases with no gene match: 6. The germline V gene has CDR1 KGHSH and CDR2 LQKENI. The CDR3 covers 17 residues.

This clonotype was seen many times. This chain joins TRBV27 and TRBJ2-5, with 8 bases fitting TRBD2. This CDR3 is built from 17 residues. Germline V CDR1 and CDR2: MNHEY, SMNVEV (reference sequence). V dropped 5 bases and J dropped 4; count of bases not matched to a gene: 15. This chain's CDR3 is CASSPLGGSGSRETQYF. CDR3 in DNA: TGTGCCAGCAGTCCGCTGGGGGGCAGCGGGAGCAGAGAGACCCAGTACTTC.

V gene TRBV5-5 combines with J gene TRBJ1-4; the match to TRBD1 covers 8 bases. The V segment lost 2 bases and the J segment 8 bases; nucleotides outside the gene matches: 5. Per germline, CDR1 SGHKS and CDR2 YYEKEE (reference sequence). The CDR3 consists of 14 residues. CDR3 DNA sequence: TGTGCCAGCAGCTTTACAGGGGGTCAGGAAAAACTGTTTTTT. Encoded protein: CASSFTGGQEKLFF.

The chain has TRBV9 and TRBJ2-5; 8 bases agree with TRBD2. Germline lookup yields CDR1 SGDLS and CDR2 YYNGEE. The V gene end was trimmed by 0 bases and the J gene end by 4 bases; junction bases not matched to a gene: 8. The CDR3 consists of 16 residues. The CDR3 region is CASSVGSGSLGETQYF. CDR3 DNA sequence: TGTGCCAGCAGCGTAGGCAGCGGGAGTTTAGGAGAGACCCAGTACTTC.

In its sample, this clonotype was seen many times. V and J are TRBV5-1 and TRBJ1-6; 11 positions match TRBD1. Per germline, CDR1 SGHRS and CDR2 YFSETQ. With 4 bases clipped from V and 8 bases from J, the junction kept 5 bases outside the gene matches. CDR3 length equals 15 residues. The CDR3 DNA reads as TGCGCCAGCAGCCTTGGACAGGGGGCGGATTCACCCCTCCACTTT. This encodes CASSLGQGADSPLHF.

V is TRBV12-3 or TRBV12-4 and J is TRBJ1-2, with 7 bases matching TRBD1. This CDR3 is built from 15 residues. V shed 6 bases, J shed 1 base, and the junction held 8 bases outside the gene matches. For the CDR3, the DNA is TGTGCCAGCAGCTATGTGGGACAGAATAACTATGGCTACACCTTC. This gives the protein CASSYVGQNNYGYTF.

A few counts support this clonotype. CDR3 in amino acids: CASSGTSGRPYNEQFF. DNA for the CDR3: TGTGCCAGCAGTGGGACTAGCGGGAGGCCTTACAATGAGCAGTTCTTC. The gene calls are TRBV27 and TRBJ2-1, with 15 bases matching TRBD2. The CDR3 has 16 amino acids. V was clipped by 5 bases and J by 4 bases; unmatched bases: 3. Germline lookup yields CDR1 MNHEY and CDR2 SMNVEV (reference sequence).

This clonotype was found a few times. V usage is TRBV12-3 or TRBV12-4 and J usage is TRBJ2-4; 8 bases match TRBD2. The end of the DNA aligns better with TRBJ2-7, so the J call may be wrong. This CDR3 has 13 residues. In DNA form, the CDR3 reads TGTGCCAGCAGTTCGACTAGCGTGTACGAGCAGTACTTC. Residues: CASSSTSVYEQYF.

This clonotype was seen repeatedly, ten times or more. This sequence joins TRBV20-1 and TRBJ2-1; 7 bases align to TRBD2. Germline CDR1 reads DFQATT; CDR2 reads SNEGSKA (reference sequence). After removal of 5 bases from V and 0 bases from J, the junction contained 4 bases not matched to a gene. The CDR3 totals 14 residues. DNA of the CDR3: TGCAGTGCTCCCAGCGGGAACTCCTACAATGAGCAGTTCTTC. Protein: CSAPSGNSYNEQFF.

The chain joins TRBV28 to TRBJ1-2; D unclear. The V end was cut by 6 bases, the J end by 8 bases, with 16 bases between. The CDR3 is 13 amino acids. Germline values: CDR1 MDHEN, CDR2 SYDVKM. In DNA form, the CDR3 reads TGTGCCAGCAGCTCTTCGGGAAGCAAAGGCTACACCTTC. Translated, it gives CASSSSGSKGYTF.

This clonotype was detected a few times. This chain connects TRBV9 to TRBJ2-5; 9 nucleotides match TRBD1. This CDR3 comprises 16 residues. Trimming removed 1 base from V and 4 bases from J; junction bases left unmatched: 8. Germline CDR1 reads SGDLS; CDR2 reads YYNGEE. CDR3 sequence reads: CASSVRPGQGGETQYF. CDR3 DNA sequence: TGTGCCAGCAGCGTACGTCCGGGACAGGGAGGAGAGACCCAGTACTTC.

For the CDR3, the DNA is TGCAGCGTTGAAGAGACAGGGCTCGACGAGCAGTACTTC. It yields the protein CSVEETGLDEQYF. The J gene is TRBJ2-7, the V gene TRBV29-1, with 7 nucleotides matching TRBD1. V was clipped by 0 bases and J by 5 bases; unmatched bases: 4. Per germline, CDR1 SQVTM and CDR2 ANQGSEA. The CDR3 sequence is 13 residues long.

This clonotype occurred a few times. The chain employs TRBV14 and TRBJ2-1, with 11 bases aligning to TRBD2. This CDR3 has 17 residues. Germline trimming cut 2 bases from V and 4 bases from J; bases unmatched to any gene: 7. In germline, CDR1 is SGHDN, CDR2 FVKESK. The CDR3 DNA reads TGTGCCAGCAGCCAATCCTTAGCGGGAGGGAAATACAATGAGCAGTTCTTC. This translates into CASSQSLAGGKYNEQFF.

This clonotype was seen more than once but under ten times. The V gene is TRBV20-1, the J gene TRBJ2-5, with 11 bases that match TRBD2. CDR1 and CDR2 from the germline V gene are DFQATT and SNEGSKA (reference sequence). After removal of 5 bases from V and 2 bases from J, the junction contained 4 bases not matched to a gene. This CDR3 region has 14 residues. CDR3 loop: CSAWTSGPQETQYF. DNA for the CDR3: TGCAGTGCTTGGACTAGCGGGCCACAAGAGACCCAGTACTTC.

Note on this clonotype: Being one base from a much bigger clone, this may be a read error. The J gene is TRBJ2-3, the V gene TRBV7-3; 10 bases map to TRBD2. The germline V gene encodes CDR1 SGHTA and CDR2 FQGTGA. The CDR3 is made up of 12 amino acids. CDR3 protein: CVSGGGTDTQYF. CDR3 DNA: TGTGTCAGCGGGGGGGGCACAGATACGCAGTATTTT.

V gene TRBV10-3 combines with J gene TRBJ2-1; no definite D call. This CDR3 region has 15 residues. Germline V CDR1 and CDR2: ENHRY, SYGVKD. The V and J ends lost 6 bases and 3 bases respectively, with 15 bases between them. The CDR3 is CAIRDATRLYNEQFF. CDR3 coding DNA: TGTGCCATCAGGGATGCGACACGCCTCTACAATGAGCAGTTCTTC.

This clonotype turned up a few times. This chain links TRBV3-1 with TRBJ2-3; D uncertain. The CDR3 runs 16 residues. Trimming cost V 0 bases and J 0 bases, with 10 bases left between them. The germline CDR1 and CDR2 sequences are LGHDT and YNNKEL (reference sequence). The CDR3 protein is CASSQDRLLSTDTQYF. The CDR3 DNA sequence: TGTGCCAGCAGCCAAGATCGGCTCCTTAGCACAGATACGCAGTATTTT.

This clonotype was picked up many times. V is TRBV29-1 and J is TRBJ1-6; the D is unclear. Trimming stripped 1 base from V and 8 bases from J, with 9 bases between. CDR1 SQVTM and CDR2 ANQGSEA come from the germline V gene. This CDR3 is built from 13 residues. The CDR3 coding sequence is TGCAGCGTTGAAGCTCTCCGGGATTCACCCCTCCACTTT. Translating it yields CSVEALRDSPLHF.

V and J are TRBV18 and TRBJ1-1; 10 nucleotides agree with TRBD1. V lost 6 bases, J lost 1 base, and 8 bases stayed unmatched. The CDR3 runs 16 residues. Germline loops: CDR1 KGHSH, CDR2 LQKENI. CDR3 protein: CASSPLTGGGNTEAFF. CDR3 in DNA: TGTGCCAGCTCCCCGTTGACAGGGGGCGGGAACACTGAAGCTTTCTTT. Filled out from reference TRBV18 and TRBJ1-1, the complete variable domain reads NAGVMQNPRHLVRRRGQEARLRCSPMKGHSHVYWYRQLPEEGLKFMVYLQKENIIDESGMPKERFSAEFPKEGPSILRIQQVVRGDSAAYFCASSPLTGGGNTEAFFGQGTRLTVV.

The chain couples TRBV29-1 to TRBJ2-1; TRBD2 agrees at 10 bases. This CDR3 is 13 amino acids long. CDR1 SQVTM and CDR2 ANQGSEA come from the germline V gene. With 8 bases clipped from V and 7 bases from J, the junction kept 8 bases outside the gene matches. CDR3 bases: TGCAGCCATAGCGGGGGGCCTAGTAATGAGCAGTTCTTC. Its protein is CSHSGGPSNEQFF.

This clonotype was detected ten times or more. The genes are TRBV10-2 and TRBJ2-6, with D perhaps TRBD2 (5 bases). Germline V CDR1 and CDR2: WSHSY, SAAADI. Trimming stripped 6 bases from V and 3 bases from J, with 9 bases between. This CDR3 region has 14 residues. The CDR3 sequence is CASRDFGGANVLTF. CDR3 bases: TGCGCCAGCAGGGACTTCGGTGGGGCCAACGTCCTGACTTTC.

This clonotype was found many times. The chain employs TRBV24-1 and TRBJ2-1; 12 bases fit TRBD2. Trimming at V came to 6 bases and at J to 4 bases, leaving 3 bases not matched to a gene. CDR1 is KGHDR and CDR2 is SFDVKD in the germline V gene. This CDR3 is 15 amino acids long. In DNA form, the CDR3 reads TGTGCCACCAGTCCGACTAGCGGGAGTTACAATGAGCAGTTCTTC. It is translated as CATSPTSGSYNEQFF.

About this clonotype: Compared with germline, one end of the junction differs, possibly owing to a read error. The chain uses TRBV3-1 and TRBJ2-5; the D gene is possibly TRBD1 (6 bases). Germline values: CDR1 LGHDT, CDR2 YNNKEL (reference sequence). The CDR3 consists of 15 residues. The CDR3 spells CASSPFSGQINEQCF. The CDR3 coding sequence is TGTGCCAGCAGCCCTTTCTCTGGACAGATTAACGAGCAGTGCTTC.

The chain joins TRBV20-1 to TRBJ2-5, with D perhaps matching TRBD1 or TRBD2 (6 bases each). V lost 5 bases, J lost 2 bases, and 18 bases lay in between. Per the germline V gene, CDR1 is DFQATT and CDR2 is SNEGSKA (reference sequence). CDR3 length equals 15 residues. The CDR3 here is CSAPPPGALQETQYF. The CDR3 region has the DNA TGCAGTGCTCCTCCTCCGGGGGCGTTACAAGAGACCCAGTACTTC.